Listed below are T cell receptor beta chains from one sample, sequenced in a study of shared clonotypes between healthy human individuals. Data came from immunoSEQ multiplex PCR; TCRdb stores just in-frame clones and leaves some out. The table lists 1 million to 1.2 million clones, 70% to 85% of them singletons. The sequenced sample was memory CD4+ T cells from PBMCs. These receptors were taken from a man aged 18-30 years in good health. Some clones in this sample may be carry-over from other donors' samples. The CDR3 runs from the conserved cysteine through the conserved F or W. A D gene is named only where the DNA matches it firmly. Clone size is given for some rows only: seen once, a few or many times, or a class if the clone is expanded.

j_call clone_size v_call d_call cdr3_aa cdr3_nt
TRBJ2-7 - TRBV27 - CASSFGGRYSYEQYF TGTGCCAGCAGTTTTGGAGGGAGGTACTCCTACGAGCAGTACTTC
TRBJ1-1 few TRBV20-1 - CSASGTEAFF TGCAGTGCCAGCGGTACTGAAGCTTTCTTT
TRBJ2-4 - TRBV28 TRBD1 CASSPPGGFGKNIQYF TGTGCCAGCAGTCCCCCAGGGGGCTTTGGCAAAAACATTCAGTACTTC
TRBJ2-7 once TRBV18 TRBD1 CASSPQGQGIGEQYF TGTGCCAGCTCACCACAGGGACAGGGAATAGGCGAGCAGTACTTC
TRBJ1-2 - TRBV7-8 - CASSQTTNYGYTF TGTGCCAGCAGCCAAACTACTAACTATGGCTACACCTTC
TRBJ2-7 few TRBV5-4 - CASSLGYEQYF TGTGCCAGCAGCTTGGGGTACGAGCAGTACTTC
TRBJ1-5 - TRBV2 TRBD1 CASRDRGWQPQHF TGTGCCAGCAGAGACAGGGGCTGGCAGCCCCAGCATTTT
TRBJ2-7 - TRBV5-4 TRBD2 CASSTRTSGNNEQYF TGTGCCAGCAGCACTCGGACTAGCGGGAACAACGAGCAGTACTTC
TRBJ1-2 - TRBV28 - CASSTTYPGHRDGYTF TGTGCCAGCAGTACCACCTACCCGGGACACCGGGACGGCTACACCTTC
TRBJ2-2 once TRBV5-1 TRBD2 CASSLVAGGVTGELFF TGCGCCAGCAGCTTGGTAGCGGGAGGTGTCACCGGGGAGCTGTTTTTT
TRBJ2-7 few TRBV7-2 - CASSLRGDGSYEQYF TGTGCCAGCAGCTTGCGGGGAGACGGGTCCTACGAGCAGTACTTC
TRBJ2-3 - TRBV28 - CASPDRDTQYF TGTGCCAGCCCAGATCGAGATACGCAGTATTTT
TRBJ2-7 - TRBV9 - CASSVENRGTQYF TGTGCCAGCAGCGTAGAAAACCGGGGGACGCAGTACTTC
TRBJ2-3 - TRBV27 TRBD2 CASRLAGGQPSTDTQYF TGTGCCAGCAGACTAGCGGGAGGGCAGCCTTCAACAGATACGCAGTATTTT
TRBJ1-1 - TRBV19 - CASSIRSGGGTEAFF TGTGCCAGTAGTATCAGGTCAGGCGGGGGCACTGAAGCTTTCTTT
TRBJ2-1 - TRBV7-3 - CASSSGTNNEQFF TGTGCCAGCAGCTCCGGGACAAACAATGAGCAGTTCTTC
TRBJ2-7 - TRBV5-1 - CASSFRDGAYEQYF TGCGCCAGCAGCTTTAGAGACGGAGCCTACGAGCAGTACTTC
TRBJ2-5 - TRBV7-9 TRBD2 CASSPQRGTQYF TGTGCCAGCAGCCCACAGCGGGGGACCCAGTACTTC
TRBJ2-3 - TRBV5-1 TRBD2 CASSRERSSGSTDTQYF TGCGCCAGCAGCCGGGAGAGGTCTAGCGGGAGCACAGATACGCAGTATTTT
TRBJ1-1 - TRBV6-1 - CASTLDRLNTEAFF TGTGCCAGCACCTTGGACAGATTGAACACTGAAGCTTTCTTT
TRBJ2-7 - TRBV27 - CASSTLWALGKGYEQYF TGTGCCAGCAGCACCTTATGGGCCCTGGGGAAAGGCTACGAGCAGTACTTC
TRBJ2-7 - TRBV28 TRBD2 CAAQGSGRAYEQYF TGTGCCGCTCAAGGTAGCGGGAGGGCCTACGAGCAGTACTTC
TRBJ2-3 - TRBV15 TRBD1 CATTPRGRTDTQYF TGTGCCACCACACCCAGGGGGCGGACAGATACGCAGTATTTT
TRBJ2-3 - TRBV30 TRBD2 CALASGISTDTQYF TGTGCCTTAGCTAGCGGGATTAGCACAGATACGCAGTATTTT
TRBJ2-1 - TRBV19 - CASSMSISPSSYNEQFF TGTGCCAGTAGTATGAGTATCTCCCCTAGCTCCTACAATGAGCAGTTCTTC